This TCR beta chain was captured by sequencing in a study of blood T cell repertoires in COVID-19. Study-wide context: COVID-19 samples, acute and convalescent, were from the United States, Italy and Spain. Nucleic acid was either cDNA or gDNA, and it came from T cells, B-cell-depleted T cells, or PBMCs.

This clone occurred once. Repertoires were generated with immunoSEQ multiplex PCR, while TCRdb's copy carries only in-frame clones and drops some. The sample includes 190,000 or so clones, around 87% seen only once; the top ten take approximately 0.93%. The source of this sequence is a woman between 18 and 30 years old who had recovered from COVID-19. Sequencing input: peripheral blood.

CDR3 bases: TGTGCCAGCAGCTTAGCGGGGTACGGCGGGGACCGAAACACCATATATTTT. Encoded protein: CASSLAGYGGDRNTIYF. V gene TRBV7-8 combines with J gene TRBJ1-3; D may be TRBD1 (5 bases). V shed 0 bases and J shed 5 bases, with 17 bases lying between them. Germline V gene sequence: CDR1 SGHVS, CDR2 FQNEAQ. The CDR3 sequence is 17 residues long.